The entry below describes one TCR beta chain. The record originates from a study of blood T cell repertoires in COVID-19. The overall study: Acute and convalescent COVID-19 samples came from the United States, Italy and Spain. T cells, B-cell-depleted T cells, or PBMCs provided the cDNA or gDNA that served as material.

Original processing notes: By means of reference gene primer amplification, nucleated cell counts were estimated. The table came from immunoSEQ multiplex PCR; TCRdb's copy has only in-frame clones and leaves some out. That table gives V, J and clone size, and the DNA gave D and trimming. The sample records about 71,000 clones, around 85% being singletons. V lost 7 bases and J 4 bases, leaving 12 bases between the germline ends. The CDR3 is made up of 13 amino acids. Germline V gene sequence: CDR1 KGHDR, CDR2 SFDVKD. The chain carries TRBV24-1 and TRBJ2-5; no reliable D call. The clonotype originates from an elderly man with acute or convalescent COVID-19. What was sequenced was peripheral blood. The DNA of the CDR3 is TGTGCCACCAGCGGGTCTACCGTAGAGACCCAGTACTTC. Protein product: CATSGSTVETQYF.